These 11 T cell receptor beta chains were all obtained from the same sample, sequenced in a study of cytomegalovirus exposure and HLA in healthy donors. The PCR contained 60 Vbeta and 13 Jbeta primers. The method was immunoSEQ multiplex PCR; TCRdb's version includes in-frame clones alone and lacks a portion of them. The sample has 140,000 to 150,000 clones; about four fifths are singletons. Sequenced sample: PBMCs. The receptors derive from a woman between 40 and 50 years old in good health and CMV-seropositive.

The chain couples TRBV7-6 to TRBJ2-7; a possible D gene is TRBD1 (5 bases). Per germline, CDR1 SGHVS and CDR2 FNYEAQ. The CDR3 length is 12 residues. Trimming cost V 2 bases and J 8 bases, with 10 bases left between them. CDR3 DNA: TGTGCCAGCAGCTTACAGGGCGCAAAGCAGTACTTC. Amino acids: CASSLQGAKQYF.

This clone has a handful of counts. The gene calls are TRBV27 and TRBJ1-4; the match to TRBD1 covers 9 bases. This CDR3 is 15 amino acids long. The ends lost 5 bases at V and 4 bases at J; junction bases unmatched: 5. Germline CDR1 reads MNHEY; CDR2 reads SMNVEV (reference sequence). The CDR3 coding sequence is TGTGCCAGCAGTGGACAGGGGAGGAGTAATGAAAAACTGTTTTTT. Its translation: CASSGQGRSNEKLFF.

The chain is built from TRBV11-2 and TRBJ1-2, with 8 bases identical to TRBD1. The CDR3 totals 16 residues. Germline CDR1 is SGHAT and CDR2 is FQNNGV. V lost 5 bases, J lost 3 bases, and 11 bases stayed unmatched. The CDR3, as DNA: TGTGCCAGCAGCCAGGGGGCGGGGGTTCCCTACTATGGCTACACCTTC. Encoded protein: CASSQGAGVPYYGYTF. Full variable domain (outside the CDR3, taken from reference TRBV11-2 and TRBJ1-2): EAGVAQSPRYKIIEKRQSVAFWCNPISGHATLYWYQQILGQGPKLLIQFQNNGVVDDSQLPKDRFSAERLKGVDSTLKIQPAKLEDSAVYLCASSQGAGVPYYGYTFGSGTRLTVV.

V is TRBV13 and J is TRBJ1-1; TRBD1 matches at 8 bases. With V trimmed by 5 bases and J by 5 bases, 7 bases remained unmatched. The CDR3 is made up of 14 amino acids. Germline-derived CDR1 and CDR2 are PRHDT and FYEKMQ (reference sequence). CDR3 coding DNA: TGTGCCAGCAGCCCTAGACAGGGGAGAACTGAAGCTTTCTTT. Translated, it gives CASSPRQGRTEAFF.

The rearrangement links TRBV27 to TRBJ2-5, with 7 bases that match TRBD1. The better agreement between TRBJ2-7 and the DNA end casts doubt on the J call. The CDR3 runs to 14 residues. CDR1 is MNHEY, CDR2 SMNVEV, per germline (reference sequence). CDR3 DNA sequence: TGTGCCAGCAGTTTAACAGGGGTCTACTACGAGCAGTACTTC. Protein sequence: CASSLTGVYYEQYF.

V and J are TRBV15 and TRBJ2-7; D perhaps matches TRBD2 (6 bases). This CDR3 is 14 amino acids long. Per germline, CDR1 LNHNV and CDR2 YYDKDF (reference sequence). Trimming took off 0 bases at V and 2 bases at J, with 8 bases between the two ends. The CDR3 protein is CATSREGGAYEQYF. The CDR3, as DNA: TGTGCCACCAGCAGAGAGGGGGGAGCCTACGAGCAGTACTTC.

The chain joins TRBV10-3 to TRBJ2-5; maybe TRBD2 (5 bases). Germline V gives CDR1 ENHRY, CDR2 SYGVKD. This CDR3 is 15 amino acids long. V was clipped by 3 bases and J by 4 bases, with 15 bases between them. CDR3 coding DNA: TGTGCCATCAGTGAAGGGATACTAGGAGGAGAGACCCAGTACTTC. This gives the protein CAISEGILGGETQYF.

The J gene is TRBJ1-4, the V gene TRBV2, with 10 nucleotides matching TRBD1. The CDR3 has 14 amino acids. J gave up 8 bases and V 6 bases, and 6 bases lay outside the gene matches. The germline V gene encodes CDR1 SNHLY and CDR2 FYNNEI. CDR3 region: CASRAGTGEEKLFF. The DNA for the CDR3 is TGTGCCAGCAGGGCCGGGACAGGGGAGGAAAAACTGTTTTTT. The entire variable domain, with the rest obtained from reference TRBV2 and TRBJ1-4, is as follows: EPEVTQTPSHQVTQMGQEVILRCVPISNHLYFYWYRQILGQKVEFLVSFYNNEISEKSEIFDDQFSVERPDGSNFTLKIRSTKLEDSAMYFCASRAGTGEEKLFFGSGTQLSVL.

Notes on this clone: One end of the junction does not line up with germline, which may come from a read error. Other DNA sequences in this specimen translate into the identical CDR3. The J gene is TRBJ1-5, the V gene TRBV7-9; D unclear. The CDR3 has 12 residues. Germline assignment: CDR1 SEHNR and CDR2 FQNEAQ (reference sequence). Here the CDR3 DNA reads TGTTCCAGCAGCTTAGCCAGGCAGCCCCAGCATTTT. Translation: CSSSLARQPQHF.

The chain joins TRBV5-1 to TRBJ2-5, with 7 positions matching TRBD1. The CDR3 covers 15 residues. V shed 0 bases, J shed 5 bases, and the junction held 7 bases outside the gene matches. Germline CDR1 and CDR2: SGHRS and YFSETQ. CDR3: CASSLAVTGSETQYF. The CDR3, as DNA: TGCGCCAGCAGCTTGGCCGTGACAGGGAGCGAGACCCAGTACTTC.

J is TRBJ2-3 and V is TRBV9; TRBD2 matches at 8 bases. The CDR3 spans 17 residues. V gave up 4 bases and J gave up 1 base; unmatched junction bases: 11. Germline assignment: CDR1 SGDLS and CDR2 YYNGEE. The CDR3 DNA reads as TGTGCCAGCAGCCCGAGTCGGGGGGGCCGAGGCACAGATACGCAGTATTTT. Translated, it gives CASSPSRGGRGTDTQYF.